The TCR beta chain under discussion was sequenced for a study of human T cells and chemical hapten exposure (dated by TCRdb to the early 2020s). Study-wide context: For sensitization, 2% DPC in acetone was applied to an approximately 2 cm by approximately 2 cm area of upper inner arm skin. Patients additionally received weekly therapeutic DPC doses to the scalp throughout the approximately 25-week study period. Patch testing was performed on the upper back with Finn chambers containing 0.01% DPC, and the patch tests were scored after 6 days according to International Contact Dermatitis Research Group standards. The mostly female patient cohort included alopecia areata with under or over 50% scalp involvement, alopecia totalis and alopecia universalis. Libraries were pooled for sequencing, and per-sample TCR yields varied mainly because of small differences in library volumes within the pool. The study tracked peripheral blood TCR repertoire changes in vivo during primary and secondary sensitization to the hapten diphenylcyclopropenone (DPC) in alopecia patients. Blood was sampled from patients pre-sensitization (week 0) and at 2, 6 and about 24 weeks after DPC sensitization. Around 29 alopecia patients provided blood for TCR sequencing at one to four time points (pre-sensitization, 2, 6 and 24 weeks).

The protocol used for the library was RACE. Instrument used: NextSeq 500. During library preparation, unique molecular identifiers were attached to individual cDNA molecules so that TCRs could be counted in a quantitative, reproducible way. From each blood RNA sample, both TCR alpha and TCR beta chains were sequenced. Per the authors' processing: The median number of TCRs per sample was 90,000 to 100,000, ranging from about 20,000 to 750,000. The Decombinator software suite was used to annotate V, J and CDR3 in the TCR reads. For the PS versus PT1 abundance plots, all samples were subsampled to the same number of TCRs (28,000). Expanded TCRs were defined as absent before sensitization and observed at least eight times at the 2-week time point. TCRdb reprocessed the public reads (quality trimming at Q25 with fastp, clone calling with MiXCR) and kept in-frame beta chains. Identical CDR3 protein sequences are pooled into one entry, listed with their most common genes and DNA. The V and J calls reflect TCRdb's pipeline rather than the authors' work. The sample yields about 42,000 distinct CDR3 sequences; 9.5% to 15% were counted once. About 5.7% of the sample lies in the top ten.

V lost 2 bases and J lost 13 bases; the stretch between them is 27 bases long. The CDR3, cysteine through phenylalanine, is 16 amino acids long. The CDR3 DNA has 48 bases and is translated from base 1. CDR1 is given as PRHDT and CDR2 as FYEKMQ, both from the germline V gene (reference sequence). On the study overall, not on this receptor specifically: Because every patient had alopecia, a presumed autoimmune disease, the patients' immune response might differ from that of healthy individuals. No change with DPC sensitization was found in the number of TCRs above 1 in 1000 frequency, and no evidence of global repertoire structure alterations was found. Patch test score correlated positively with the number of PT1 expanded TCRs, reaching significance at thresholds 8, 16 and 32 but not at 4. Compared with pre-sensitization or healthy control sets, expanded TCRs formed significantly more large CDR3 similarity clusters, which is consistent with antigen-driven responses. Repeated subsampling changed both the strength of the expansion versus patch-test correlation and the threshold at which that correlation became significant.

Concerning this clonotype itself: Its antigen specificity is not known. Base qualities are not provided; no much larger clone lies one nucleotide away.

The time point label on this specimen signifies: pre-sensitization, week 0. The treatment or condition label, as the study defines it: therapeutic diphenylcyclopropenone sensitization with weekly scalp DPC. At each patch-test visit, blood was drawn before the patch test was applied. Patients were eligible if aged 18 to 70, diagnosed with alopecia and judged suitable for DPC therapy, and pregnant patients were excluded. Total RNA was extracted from unfractionated whole blood that had been collected in Tempus Blood RNA tubes. The chain is encoded by TRBV13 joined to TRBJ2-7; the D gene cannot be resolved reliably. Sequencing used whole blood, obtained in connection with sensitization to the hapten diphenylcyclopropenone (DPC). This clonotype was sampled from a young woman with alopecia areata. Some clones in this sample may be carry-over from other donors' samples. The CDR3 here reads CASSLSSQLAPTSEYF. The sequenced DNA is TGTGCCAGCAGCTTATCGTCTCAACTTGCCCCTACGTCCGAATACTTC.